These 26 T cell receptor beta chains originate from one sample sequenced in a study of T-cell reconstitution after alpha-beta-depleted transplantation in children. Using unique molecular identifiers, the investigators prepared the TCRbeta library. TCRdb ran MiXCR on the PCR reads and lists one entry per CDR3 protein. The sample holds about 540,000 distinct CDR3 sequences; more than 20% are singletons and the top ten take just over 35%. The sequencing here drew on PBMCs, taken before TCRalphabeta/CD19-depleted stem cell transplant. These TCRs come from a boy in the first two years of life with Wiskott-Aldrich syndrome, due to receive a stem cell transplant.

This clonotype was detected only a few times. The DNA for the CDR3 is TGTGCCAGCAGTTTCAGCAATAATTCACCCCTCCACTTT. Its translation: CASSFSNNSPLHF. The V and J genes are TRBV28 and TRBJ1-6; D uncertain. Trimming shortened V by 3 bases and J by 5 bases, and 5 bases separated the two germline ends. The germline V gene has CDR1 MDHEN and CDR2 SYDVKM. This CDR3 spans 13 amino acids.

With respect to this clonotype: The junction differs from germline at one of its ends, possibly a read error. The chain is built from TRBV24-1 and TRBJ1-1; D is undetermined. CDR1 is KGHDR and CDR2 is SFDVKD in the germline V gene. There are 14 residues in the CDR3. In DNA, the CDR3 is TGTGCCACCAGTGACGCGGACGGCAACACTGAAGCGTTCTTT. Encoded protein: CATSDADGNTEAFF.

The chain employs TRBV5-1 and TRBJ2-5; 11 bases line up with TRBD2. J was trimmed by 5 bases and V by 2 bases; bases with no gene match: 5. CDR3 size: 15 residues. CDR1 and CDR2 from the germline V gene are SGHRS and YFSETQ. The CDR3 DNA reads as TGCGCCAGCAGCTTAGTAGCGGGAGGGATTGAGACCCAGTACTTC. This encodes CASSLVAGGIETQYF. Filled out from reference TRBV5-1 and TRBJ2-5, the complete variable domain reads KAGVTQTPRYLIKTRGQQVTLSCSPISGHRSVSWYQQTPGQGLQFLFEYFSETQRNKGNFPGRFSGRQFSNSRSEMNVSTLELGDSALYLCASSLVAGGIETQYFGPGTRLLVL.

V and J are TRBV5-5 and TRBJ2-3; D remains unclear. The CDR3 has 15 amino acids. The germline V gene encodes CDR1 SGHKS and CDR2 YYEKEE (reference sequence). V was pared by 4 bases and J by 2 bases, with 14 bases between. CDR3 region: CASSGYSSFTDTQYF. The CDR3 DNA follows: TGTGCCAGCAGCGGGTACTCATCCTTCACAGATACGCAGTATTTT.

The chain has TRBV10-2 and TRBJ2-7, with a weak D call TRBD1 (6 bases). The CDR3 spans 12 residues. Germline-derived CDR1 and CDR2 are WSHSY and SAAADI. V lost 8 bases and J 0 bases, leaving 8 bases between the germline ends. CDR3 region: CASGGGSYEQYF. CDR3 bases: TGCGCCAGCGGGGGCGGCTCCTACGAGCAGTACTTC.

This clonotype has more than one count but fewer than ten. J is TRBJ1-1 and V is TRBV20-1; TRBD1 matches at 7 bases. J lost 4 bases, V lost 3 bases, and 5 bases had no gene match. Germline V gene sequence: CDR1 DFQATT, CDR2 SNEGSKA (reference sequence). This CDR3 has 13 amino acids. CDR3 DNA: TGCAGTGCTAGTAGGCAGGGGGGCACTGAAGCTTTCTTT. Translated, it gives CSASRQGGTEAFF.

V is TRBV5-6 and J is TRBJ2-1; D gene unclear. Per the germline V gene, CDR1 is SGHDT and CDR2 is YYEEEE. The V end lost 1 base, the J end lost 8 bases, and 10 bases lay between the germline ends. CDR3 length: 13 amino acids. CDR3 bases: TGTGCCAGCAGCTTGAATTTGGGCCATGAGCAGTTCTTC. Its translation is CASSLNLGHEQFF.

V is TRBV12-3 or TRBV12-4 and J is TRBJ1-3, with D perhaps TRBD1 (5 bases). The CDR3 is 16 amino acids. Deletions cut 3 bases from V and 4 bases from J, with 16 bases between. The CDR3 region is CASSLVGGSSGNTIYF. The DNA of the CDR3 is TGTGCCAGCAGTTTGGTCGGGGGATCTTCAGGAAACACCATATATTTT.

CDR3: CSVEAASGQAQYF. Here the CDR3 DNA reads TGCAGCGTTGAAGCGGCCTCGGGTCAAGCGCAGTACTTC. The genes are TRBV29-1 and TRBJ2-7; D not certain. Trimming took 1 base from V and 9 from J, leaving 16 bases between them. CDR1 and CDR2 from the germline V gene are SQVTM and ANQGSEA. The CDR3 is 13 residues long.

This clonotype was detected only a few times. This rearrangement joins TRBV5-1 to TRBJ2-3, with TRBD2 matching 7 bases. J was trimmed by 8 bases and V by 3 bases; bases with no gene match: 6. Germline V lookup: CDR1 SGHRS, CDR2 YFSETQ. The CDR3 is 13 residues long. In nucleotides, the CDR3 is TGCGCCAGCAGCTGGGACTATCAAGGTACGCAGTATTTT. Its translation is CASSWDYQGTQYF.

CDR3 coding DNA: TGCAGTGCTAGCGCCGGGGCCCCTAGCAATCAGCCCCAGCATTTT. This codes for CSASAGAPSNQPQHF. The V and J genes are TRBV20-1 and TRBJ1-5; weak D call: TRBD1 (5 bases). V shed 3 bases and J shed 0 bases, with 12 bases lying between them. Germline loops: CDR1 DFQATT, CDR2 SNEGSKA (reference sequence). The CDR3 contains 15 residues.

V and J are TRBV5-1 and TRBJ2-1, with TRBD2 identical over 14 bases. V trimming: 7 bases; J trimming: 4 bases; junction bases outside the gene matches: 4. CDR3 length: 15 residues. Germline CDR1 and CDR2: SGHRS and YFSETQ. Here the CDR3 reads CASAWTSGRYNEQFF. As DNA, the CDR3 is TGCGCCAGCGCCTGGACTAGCGGGAGGTACAATGAGCAGTTCTTC.

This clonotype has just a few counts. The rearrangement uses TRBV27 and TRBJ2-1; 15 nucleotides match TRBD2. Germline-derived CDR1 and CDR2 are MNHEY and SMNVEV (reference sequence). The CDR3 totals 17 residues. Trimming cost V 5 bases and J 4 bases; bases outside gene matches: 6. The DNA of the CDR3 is TGTGCCAGCAGTCTCCGGACTAGCGGGAGGGCTTACAATGAGCAGTTCTTC. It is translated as CASSLRTSGRAYNEQFF.

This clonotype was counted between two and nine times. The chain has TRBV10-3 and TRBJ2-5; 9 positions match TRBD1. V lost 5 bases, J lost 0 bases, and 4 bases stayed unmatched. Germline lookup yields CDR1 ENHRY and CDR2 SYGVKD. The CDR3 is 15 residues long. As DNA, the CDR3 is TGTGCCATCAGTTTTACAGGGGGCCACCAAGAGACCCAGTACTTC. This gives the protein CAISFTGGHQETQYF.

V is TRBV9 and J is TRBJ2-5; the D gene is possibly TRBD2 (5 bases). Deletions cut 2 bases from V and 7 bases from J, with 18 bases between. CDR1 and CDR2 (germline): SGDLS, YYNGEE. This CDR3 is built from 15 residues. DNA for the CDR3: TGTGCCAGCAGCGTTCTAGAGGGTTGGTTCGGGACCCAGTACTTC. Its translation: CASSVLEGWFGTQYF.

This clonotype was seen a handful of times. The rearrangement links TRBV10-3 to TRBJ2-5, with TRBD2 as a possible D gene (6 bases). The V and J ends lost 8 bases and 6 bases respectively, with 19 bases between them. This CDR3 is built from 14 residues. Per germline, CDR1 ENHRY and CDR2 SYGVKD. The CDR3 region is CAIGGPAGEKTQYF. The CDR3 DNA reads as TGTGCCATCGGAGGGCCCGCGGGTGAAAAGACCCAGTACTTC.

DNA of the CDR3: TGCGCCAGCACAGAACTAGCGGGAGACGGAGATACGCAGTATTTT. Translating it yields CASTELAGDGDTQYF. The chain carries TRBV5-1 and TRBJ2-3, with TRBD2 matching 11 bases. The junction had 8 bases not matched to a gene; V was cut back by 6 bases and J by 5 bases. The CDR3 loop spans 15 amino acids. CDR1 is SGHRS, CDR2 YFSETQ, per germline.

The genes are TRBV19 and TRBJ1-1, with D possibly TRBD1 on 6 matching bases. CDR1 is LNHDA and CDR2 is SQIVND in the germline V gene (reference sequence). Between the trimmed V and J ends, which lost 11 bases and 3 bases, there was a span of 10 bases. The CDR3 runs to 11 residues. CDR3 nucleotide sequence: TGTGCCGGGGCAGGGGACACTGAAGCTTTCTTT. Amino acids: CAGAGDTEAFF.

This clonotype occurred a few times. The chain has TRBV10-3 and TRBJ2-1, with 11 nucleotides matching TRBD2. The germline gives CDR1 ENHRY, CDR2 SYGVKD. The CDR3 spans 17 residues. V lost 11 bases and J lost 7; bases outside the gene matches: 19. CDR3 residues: CASKWLAGGSVTNEQFF. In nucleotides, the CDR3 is TGTGCCTCAAAGTGGCTAGCGGGAGGATCGGTCACTAATGAGCAGTTCTTC.

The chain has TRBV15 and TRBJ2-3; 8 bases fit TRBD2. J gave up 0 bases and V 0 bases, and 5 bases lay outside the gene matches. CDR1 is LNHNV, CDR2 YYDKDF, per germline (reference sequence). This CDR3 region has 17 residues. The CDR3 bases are TGTGCCACCAGCAGAGATCTAGCTAGCGGGAGCACAGATACGCAGTATTTT. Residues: CATSRDLASGSTDTQYF. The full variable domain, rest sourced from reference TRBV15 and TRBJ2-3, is DAMVIQNPRYQVTQFGKPVTLSCSQTLNHNVMYWYQQKSSQAPKLLFHYYDKDFNNEADTPDNFQSRRPNTSFCFLDIRSPGLGDTAMYLCATSRDLASGSTDTQYFGPGTRLTVL.

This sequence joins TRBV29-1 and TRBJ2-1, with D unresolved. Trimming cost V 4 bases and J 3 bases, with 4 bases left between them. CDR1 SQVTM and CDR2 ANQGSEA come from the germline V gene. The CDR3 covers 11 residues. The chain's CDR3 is CSVGIYNEQFF. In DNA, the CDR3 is TGCAGCGTTGGTATCTACAATGAGCAGTTCTTC.

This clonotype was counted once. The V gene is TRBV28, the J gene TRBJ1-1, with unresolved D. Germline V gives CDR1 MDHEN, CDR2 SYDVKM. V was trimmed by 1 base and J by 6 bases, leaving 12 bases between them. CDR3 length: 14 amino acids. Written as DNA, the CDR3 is TGTGCCAGCAGTTTATCAAGAGGTAACCCTGAAGCTTTCTTT. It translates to CASSLSRGNPEAFF.

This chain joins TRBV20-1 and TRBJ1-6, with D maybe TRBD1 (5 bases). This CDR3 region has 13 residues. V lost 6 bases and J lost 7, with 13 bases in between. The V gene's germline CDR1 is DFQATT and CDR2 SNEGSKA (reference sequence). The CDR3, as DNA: TGCAGTGCGCGGACAAACTCGAATTCACCCCTCCACTTT. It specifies CSARTNSNSPLHF.

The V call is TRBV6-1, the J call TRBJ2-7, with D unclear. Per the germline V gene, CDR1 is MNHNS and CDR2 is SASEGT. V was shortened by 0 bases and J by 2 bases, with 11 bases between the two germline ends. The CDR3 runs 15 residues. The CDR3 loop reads CASSEAGRFTYEQYF. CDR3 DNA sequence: TGTGCCAGCAGTGAAGCGGGCAGATTTACCTACGAGCAGTACTTC.

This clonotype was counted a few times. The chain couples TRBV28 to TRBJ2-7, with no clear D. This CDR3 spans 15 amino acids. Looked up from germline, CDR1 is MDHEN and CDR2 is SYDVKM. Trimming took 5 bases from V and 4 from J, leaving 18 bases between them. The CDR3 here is CASSTYGLAWYEQYF. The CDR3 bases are TGTGCCAGCAGTACCTACGGCCTTGCGTGGTACGAGCAGTACTTC.

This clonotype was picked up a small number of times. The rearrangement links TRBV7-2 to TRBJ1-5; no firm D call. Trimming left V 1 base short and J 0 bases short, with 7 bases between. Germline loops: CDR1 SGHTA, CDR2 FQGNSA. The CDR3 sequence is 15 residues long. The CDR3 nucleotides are TGTGCCAGCAGCTTAGTGGCAGTTAGCAATCAGCCCCAGCATTTT. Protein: CASSLVAVSNQPQHF.